The 8 T cell receptor beta chains below come from one sample, sequenced in a study of T cells in Graves' hyperthyroidism and ophthalmopathy. Amplified TCR beta CDR3 regions derived from RNA transcripts. A set of HTBI primers served as the primers for a first-round RT-PCR of the TCR CDR3. Using its own MiXCR run on the multiplex PCR reads, TCRdb lists one record per CDR3 protein. This sample has 660,000 or so distinct CDR3 sequences, with about 45% found just once. Input material: peripheral blood or thyroid tissue (not recorded which). These receptors originate from an adult man with Graves' disease, either hyperthyroidism or ophthalmopathy (not recorded which).

This clonotype has more than one count but fewer than ten. This chain joins TRBV9 and TRBJ1-5; D is undetermined. Germline-derived CDR1 and CDR2 are SGDLS and YYNGEE. Trimming shortened V by 4 bases and J by 4 bases, and 12 bases separated the two germline ends. The CDR3 extends over 14 amino acids. The CDR3 nucleotides are TGTGCCAGCAGCCCAACAGATTATAATCAGCCCCAGCATTTT. It codes for CASSPTDYNQPQHF.

The V call is TRBV25-1, the J call TRBJ1-2, with 7 bases that match TRBD1. CDR3 length: 12 amino acids. V lost 8 bases to trimming and J lost 4 bases; unmatched junction nucleotides: 4. CDR1 and CDR2 from the germline V gene are MGHDK and SYGVNS. The chain's CDR3 is CASYTGAYGYTF. The CDR3 bases are TGTGCCAGCTACACAGGGGCCTATGGCTACACCTTC.

The chain recombines TRBV7-2 with TRBJ1-2, with D possibly being TRBD1 (6 bases). Germline CDR1 is SGHTA and CDR2 is FQGNSA. CDR3 length: 16 residues. V was shortened by 5 bases and J by 7 bases, with 23 bases between the two germline ends. The CDR3 nucleotides read TGTGCCAGCAGCCAAGATCGAACAGGGAGGGTAGGTGGCTACACCTTC. It is translated as CASSQDRTGRVGGYTF.

Notes on this clonotype: This may stem from a read error, because a much larger clone lies one nucleotide away. This rearrangement joins TRBV2 to TRBJ1-5; no clear D. The CDR3 totals 16 residues. Germline lookup yields CDR1 SNHLY and CDR2 FYNNEI. The CDR3 protein is CASREAIGSSNQPQHF. The CDR3 DNA reads as TGTGCCAGCAGGGAAGCAATCGGCAGTAGCAATCAGCCCCAGCATTTT.

This chain joins TRBV20-1 and TRBJ1-5; D is perhaps TRBD1 (6 bases). This CDR3 is 15 amino acids long. Looked up from germline, CDR1 is DFQATT and CDR2 is SNEGSKA (reference sequence). Deletions cut 4 bases from V and 0 bases from J, with 13 bases between. The CDR3 protein is CSATQGRYSNQPQHF. The DNA of the CDR3 is TGCAGTGCTACTCAGGGGAGGTATAGCAATCAGCCCCAGCATTTT.

This clonotype has just a few counts. The rearrangement links TRBV12-3 or TRBV12-4 to TRBJ1-5; D remains unclear. The CDR3 extends over 15 amino acids. V gave up 5 bases and J gave up 0 bases, with 11 bases separating them. CDR3 DNA: TGTGCCAGCAGTACTCTACTGGTTAGCAATCAGCCCCAGCATTTT. Protein: CASSTLLVSNQPQHF.

This clonotype was recorded a few times. J is TRBJ2-7 and V is TRBV7-8; 9 nucleotides agree with TRBD2. Trimming at V came to 1 base and at J to 5 bases, leaving 12 bases not matched to a gene. There are 17 residues in the CDR3. Germline CDR1 SGHVS, CDR2 FQNEAQ. As DNA, the CDR3 is TGTGCCAGCAGCTTAGTTCTAGCGGGGAGCCCCGGGGACGAGCAGTACTTC. Its translation: CASSLVLAGSPGDEQYF.

This clonotype was seen a handful of times. This chain links TRBV19 with TRBJ1-4, with D perhaps matching TRBD1 (5 bases). The CDR3 covers 14 residues. Between the trimmed V and J ends, which lost 3 bases and 8 bases, there was a span of 13 bases. The germline CDR1 and CDR2 sequences are LNHDA and SQIVND (reference sequence). Written as DNA, the CDR3 is TGTGCCAGTAGTATCTTCGGGACGGTCGAAAAACTGTTTTTT. Its protein is CASSIFGTVEKLFF.